Below are 18 T cell receptor beta chains sequenced from a single sample in a study of regulatory T cells in long-lasting Graves disease. As for time point: newly diagnosed GD, antithyroid drugs for less than 3 months. PBMC RNA served as the TCR library source. To make TCR beta libraries, researchers used iRepertoire HTBI primers and Arm-PCR of CDR3 regions. Each CDR3 protein is one row after TCRdb ran MiXCR on the multiplex PCR reads. The table lists about 560,000 distinct CDR3 sequences, around 16% of them singletons. These data were also filed under a second study, of T cells in Graves' hyperthyroidism and ophthalmopathy.

The specimen was peripheral blood mononuclear cells (PBMCs), collected at new diagnosis, from a patient treated with antithyroid drugs. The receptor set was obtained from a man between 18 and 35 years old with Graves disease.

This clonotype was counted between two and nine times. It is likely a read error, because the conserved phenylalanine at the end of the CDR3 is missing. This sequence joins TRBV7-7 and TRBJ2-1; D gene unclear. The length of the CDR3 is 13 residues. CDR1 is SSHAT and CDR2 is FNYEAQ in the germline V gene (reference sequence). CDR3 sequence (DNA): TGTGCTAGCAGCTTAGATCCAGGCAATGAGCAGTTCTCC. Amino acid sequence: CASSLDPGNEQFS.

A few counts support this clonotype. The J gene is TRBJ1-2, the V gene TRBV29-1; TRBD1 matches at 7 bases. Germline trimming cut 4 bases from V and 8 bases from J; bases unmatched to any gene: 7. Germline-derived CDR1 and CDR2 are SQVTM and ANQGSEA. CDR3 length: 12 residues. CDR3 sequence (DNA): TGCAGCGTTGCACGGGACAGTGGCGGCTACACCTTC. It translates to CSVARDSGGYTF.

A few counts support this clonotype. The chain combines TRBV7-8 with TRBJ1-1; D gene ambiguous. Trimming cost V 1 base and J 0 bases, with 12 bases left between them. Germline V gene data show CDR1 as SGHVS and CDR2 as FQNEAQ. This CDR3 has 16 residues. The CDR3: CASSLDSLGLNTEAFF. The DNA for the CDR3 is TGTGCCAGCAGCTTAGATTCGCTGGGTTTGAACACTGAAGCTTTCTTT.

This clonotype was observed a single time. The rearrangement uses TRBV5-5 and TRBJ2-3; 9 bases are shared with TRBD2. The J call may be in error: the DNA end matches TRBJ2-5 better. The CDR3 runs to 15 residues. Looked up from germline, CDR1 is SGHKS and CDR2 is YYEKEE (reference sequence). The CDR3 nucleotides read TGTGCCAGCAGCTTGCAGGGCGGGAGGGCCAAGACCCAGTACTTC. Protein sequence: CASSLQGGRAKTQYF.

The rearrangement uses TRBV5-1 and TRBJ2-1, with unresolved D. This CDR3 has 13 amino acids. From germline, CDR1 is SGHRS and CDR2 YFSETQ. V was cut by 2 bases and J by 10 bases, with 13 bases left in between. In nucleotides, the CDR3 is TGCGCCAGCAGCTTTCGCGGACCAGCGGAGCAGTTCTTC. As protein: CASSFRGPAEQFF.

This clonotype has a count of ten or more. CDR3 amino acids: CASSLVEGRVAYEQYF. The CDR3 DNA follows: TGTGCCAGCAGCTTAGTGGAAGGCAGGGTGGCCTACGAGCAGTACTTC. This chain joins TRBV7-9 and TRBJ2-7, with a tentative D call TRBD1 (5 bases). Trimming cost V 1 base and J 2 bases, with 15 bases left between them. The CDR3 spans 16 residues. Per germline, CDR1 SEHNR and CDR2 FQNEAQ (reference sequence).

The chain joins TRBV4-1 to TRBJ2-1; 7 nucleotides line up with TRBD2. Germline V gene data show CDR1 as MGHRA and CDR2 as YSYEKL. The CDR3 contains 15 residues. J gave up 7 bases and V 4 bases, and 10 bases lay outside the gene matches. The CDR3 is CASSPVVRTRNEQFF. CDR3 DNA: TGCGCCAGCAGCCCCGTGGTGCGGACTAGAAATGAGCAGTTCTTC.

This clonotype was seen only a few times. This sequence joins TRBV6-1 and TRBJ2-2; D gene uncertain. Trimming took 6 bases from V and 0 from J, leaving 11 bases between them. The V gene's germline CDR1 is MNHNS and CDR2 SASEGT. CDR3 length equals 15 residues. The CDR3 here is CASRIRETNTGELFF. CDR3 DNA sequence: TGTGCCAGCAGAATTAGGGAAACGAACACCGGGGAGCTGTTTTTT.

This clonotype was seen many times. The V call is TRBV15, the J call TRBJ1-5, with a possible D match to TRBD1 (5 bases). This CDR3 comprises 14 residues. Germline CDR1 is LNHNV and CDR2 is YYDKDF (reference sequence). V shed 3 bases and J shed 6 bases, with 12 bases lying between them. The CDR3 DNA follows: TGTGCCACCAGCAGCCGGACGGGGCTTCAGCCCCAGCATTTT. Encoded protein: CATSSRTGLQPQHF.

This clonotype was seen at least ten times. The chain has TRBV15 and TRBJ2-1, with D maybe TRBD2 (6 bases). From germline, CDR1 is LNHNV and CDR2 YYDKDF (reference sequence). This CDR3 spans 15 amino acids. The ends were cut back, 0 bases at V and 1 base at J, with 7 bases in the middle. CDR3 in DNA: TGTGCCACCAGCAGAGAGGCGGGATCCTACAATGAGCAGTTCTTC. This translates into CATSREAGSYNEQFF.

At least ten counts were recorded for this clonotype. V usage is TRBV30 and J usage is TRBJ1-2; D uncertain. Germline-derived CDR1 and CDR2 are GTSNPN and SVGIG (reference sequence). The V and J ends lost 0 bases and 8 bases respectively, with 13 bases between them. This CDR3 has 13 amino acids. The CDR3 coding sequence is TGTGCCTGGAGTGTACGGGTAGGAACGGGCTACACCTTC. Translated: CAWSVRVGTGYTF.

The chain couples TRBV11-3 to TRBJ2-1; D gene uncertain. V shed 4 bases and J shed 5 bases, with 6 bases lying between them. CDR3 length equals 12 residues. Germline assignment: CDR1 SGHNT and CDR2 YENEEA. The CDR3 loop reads CASSSPDNEQFF. CDR3 bases: TGTGCCAGCAGCTCCCCGGACAATGAGCAGTTCTTC.

This clonotype was observed many times. V and J are TRBV7-9 and TRBJ2-5; TRBD2 aligns across 8 bases. CDR3 length: 18 residues. V gave up 5 bases and J gave up 0 bases; unmatched junction bases: 14. Germline lookup yields CDR1 SEHNR and CDR2 FQNEAQ (reference sequence). The CDR3 sequence is CASSPPGTSGGYQETQYF. CDR3 DNA: TGTGCCAGCAGCCCGCCGGGGACCTCGGGAGGGTACCAAGAGACCCAGTACTTC.

At least ten counts were recorded for this clonotype. J is TRBJ2-7 and V is TRBV12-3 or TRBV12-4, with D possibly matching TRBD2 (5 bases). CDR3 size: 15 residues. V lost 3 bases, J lost 2 bases, and 14 bases lay in between. CDR3 in amino acids: CASSFFRTFPYEQYF. The CDR3 region has the DNA TGTGCCAGCAGTTTTTTTAGGACTTTCCCCTACGAGCAGTACTTC.

The V call is TRBV20-1, the J call TRBJ2-7; 7 bases line up with TRBD1. Germline V gene sequence: CDR1 DFQATT, CDR2 SNEGSKA (reference sequence). The CDR3 is 12 residues long. J lost 2 bases, V lost 4 bases, and 2 bases had no gene match. The DNA of the CDR3 is TGCAGTGCTATGACAGGGCCCTACGAGCAGTACTTC. As protein: CSAMTGPYEQYF.

This clonotype was detected only a few times. A much more abundant neighbour one base away suggests this may be a read error. The CDR3 ends on some other residue instead of the conserved phenylalanine or tryptophan, so this is likely a read error. The chain links TRBV11-2 to TRBJ2-1, with 7 bases that match TRBD2. Germline CDR1 is SGHAT and CDR2 is FQNNGV. J was trimmed by 1 base and V by 3 bases; bases with no gene match: 3. This CDR3 has 15 residues. As DNA, the CDR3 is TGTGCCAGCAGCTTCAGCGGGGAATCCTACAATGAGCAGTTCCTC. This gives the protein CASSFSGESYNEQFL.

This clonotype was seen at least ten times. V usage is TRBV5-1 and J usage is TRBJ2-1; tentatively, D is TRBD1 (6 bases). V lost 5 bases and J lost 0, with 12 bases in between. The CDR3 is 15 residues long. The V gene's germline CDR1 is SGHRS and CDR2 YFSETQ. The CDR3 nucleotides are TGCGCCAGCAGGGAACGGACAGTCTCCTACAATGAGCAGTTCTTC. It codes for CASRERTVSYNEQFF.

The sample holds one count of this clonotype. This chain joins TRBV19 and TRBJ2-1; D perhaps matches TRBD1 (6 bases). The CDR3 loop spans 14 amino acids. Trimming took 5 bases from V and 7 from J, leaving 15 bases between them. Germline loops: CDR1 LNHDA, CDR2 SQIVND (reference sequence). The CDR3 DNA reads TGTGCCAGTAGTGCCAGGGGTGGCGGGAATGAGCAGTTCTTC. Protein sequence: CASSARGGGNEQFF.